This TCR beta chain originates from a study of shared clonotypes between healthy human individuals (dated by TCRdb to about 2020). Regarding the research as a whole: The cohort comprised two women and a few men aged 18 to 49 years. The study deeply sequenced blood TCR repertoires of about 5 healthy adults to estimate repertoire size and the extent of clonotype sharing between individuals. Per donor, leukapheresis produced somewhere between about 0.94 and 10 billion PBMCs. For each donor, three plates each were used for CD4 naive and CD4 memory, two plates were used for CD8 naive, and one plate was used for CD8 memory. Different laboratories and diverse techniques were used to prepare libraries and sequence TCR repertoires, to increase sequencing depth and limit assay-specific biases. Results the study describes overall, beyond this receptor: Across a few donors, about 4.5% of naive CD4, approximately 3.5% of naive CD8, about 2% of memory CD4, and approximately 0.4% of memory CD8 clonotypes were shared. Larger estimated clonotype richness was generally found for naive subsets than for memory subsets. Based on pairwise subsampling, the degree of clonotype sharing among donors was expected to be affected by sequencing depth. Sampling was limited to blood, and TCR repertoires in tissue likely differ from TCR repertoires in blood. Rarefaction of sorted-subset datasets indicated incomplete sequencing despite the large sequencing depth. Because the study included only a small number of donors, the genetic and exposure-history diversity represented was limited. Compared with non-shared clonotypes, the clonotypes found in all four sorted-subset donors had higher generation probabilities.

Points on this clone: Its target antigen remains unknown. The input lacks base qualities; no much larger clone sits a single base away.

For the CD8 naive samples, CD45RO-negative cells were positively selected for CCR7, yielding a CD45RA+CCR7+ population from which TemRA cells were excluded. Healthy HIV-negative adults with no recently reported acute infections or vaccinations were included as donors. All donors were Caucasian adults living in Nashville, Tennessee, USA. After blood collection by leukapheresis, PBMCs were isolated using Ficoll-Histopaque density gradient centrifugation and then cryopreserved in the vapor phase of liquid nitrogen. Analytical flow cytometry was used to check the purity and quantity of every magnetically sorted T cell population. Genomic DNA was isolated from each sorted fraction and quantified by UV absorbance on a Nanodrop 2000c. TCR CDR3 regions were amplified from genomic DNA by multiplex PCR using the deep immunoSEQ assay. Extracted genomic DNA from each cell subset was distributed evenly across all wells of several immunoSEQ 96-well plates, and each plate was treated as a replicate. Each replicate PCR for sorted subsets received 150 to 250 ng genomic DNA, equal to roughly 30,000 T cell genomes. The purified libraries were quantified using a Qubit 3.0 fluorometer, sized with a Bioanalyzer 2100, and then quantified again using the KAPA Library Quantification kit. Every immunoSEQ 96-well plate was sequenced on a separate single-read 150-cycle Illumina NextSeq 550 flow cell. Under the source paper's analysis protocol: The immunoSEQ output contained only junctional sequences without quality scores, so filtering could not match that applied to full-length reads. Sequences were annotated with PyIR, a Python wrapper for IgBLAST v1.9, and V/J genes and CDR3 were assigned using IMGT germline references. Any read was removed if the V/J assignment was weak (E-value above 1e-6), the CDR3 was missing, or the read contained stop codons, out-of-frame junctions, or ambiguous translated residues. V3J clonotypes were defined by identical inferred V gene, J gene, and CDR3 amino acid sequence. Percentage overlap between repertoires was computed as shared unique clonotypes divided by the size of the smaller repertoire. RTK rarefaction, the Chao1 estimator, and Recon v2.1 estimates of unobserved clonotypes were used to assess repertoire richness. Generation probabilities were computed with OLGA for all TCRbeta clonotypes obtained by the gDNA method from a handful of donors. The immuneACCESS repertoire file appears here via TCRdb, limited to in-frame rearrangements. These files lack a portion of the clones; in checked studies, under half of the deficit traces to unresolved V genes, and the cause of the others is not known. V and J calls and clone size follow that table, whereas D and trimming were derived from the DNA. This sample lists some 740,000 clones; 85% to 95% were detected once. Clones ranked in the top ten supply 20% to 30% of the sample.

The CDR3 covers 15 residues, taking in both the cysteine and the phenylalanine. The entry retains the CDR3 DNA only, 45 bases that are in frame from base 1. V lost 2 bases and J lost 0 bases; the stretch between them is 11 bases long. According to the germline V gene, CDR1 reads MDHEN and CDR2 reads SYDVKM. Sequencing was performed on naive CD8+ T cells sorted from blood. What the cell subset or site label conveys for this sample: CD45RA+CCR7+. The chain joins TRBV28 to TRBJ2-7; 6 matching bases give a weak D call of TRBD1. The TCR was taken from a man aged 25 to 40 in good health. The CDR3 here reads CASSLDRSASYEQYF. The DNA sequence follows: TGTGCCAGCAGTTTAGACAGGTCTGCCTCCTACGAGCAGTACTTC. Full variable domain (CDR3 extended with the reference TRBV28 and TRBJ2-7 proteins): DVKVTQSSRYLVKRTGEKVFLECVQDMDHENMFWYRQDPGLGLRLIYFSYDVKMKEKGDIPEGYSVSREKKERFSLILESASTNQTSMYLCASSLDRSASYEQYFGPGTRLTVT.